This T cell receptor beta chain originates from a study of T cell clusters in autoimmune cytopenias. Study-wide results and limits: Primary autoimmune cytopenia patients appeared to lack physiological T cell clusters present in healthy donors.

TRB amplification used roughly 250 ng of peripheral blood genomic DNA. The germline V gene encodes CDR1 MNHEY and CDR2 SVGAGI. The CDR3 sequence is 15 residues long. This clonotype is identified as medium-sized from frequency. Its antigen is not known. Multiplex touch-down PCR amplified TRB using TRB-A and TRB-B pools in one tube. With the multiplex PCR reads reprocessed, TCRdb shows one record per CDR3 protein and no DNA. The sample holds approximately 6,100 distinct CDR3 sequences. This clonotype was sampled from a human donor with an autoimmune cytopenia or autoimmune hepatitis (not recorded which). The chain couples TRBV6-5 to TRBJ2-7; no DNA is available, so the TRBD2 call from TCRdb remains unchecked. Material: peripheral blood. This CDR3 is CASSPNRDSTYRQYF.